These 5 T cell receptor beta chains share one sample of origin, sequenced in a study of a mutant IDH1 vaccine in newly diagnosed glioma (dated by TCRdb to the early 2020s). These TCRs' antigens remain unknown. The sample's time point label, in plain terms: week 5, during vaccination. Each vaccine dose, consisting of 300 ug of a 20-mer mutant IDH1 peptide in Montanide, was administered subcutaneously with topical imiquimod. Libraries were constructed by the immunoSEQ multiplex PCR assay. TCRdb retrieved this table from immuneACCESS and kept in-frame rearrangements only. Not all clones are present; in checked studies, unresolved V genes account for under half, and no reason is known for the remainder. The sample table lists 30,000 to 35,000 clones, around 60% of them with a count of one. The top ten constitute 11% of the sample. Material: PBMCs, obtained from a glioma patient whose treatment included an IDH1 peptide vaccine. Source of these receptors: a woman aged 18-29 years with glioma.

This clone was picked up a small number of times. The rearrangement links TRBV2 to TRBJ2-3; 8 bases agree with TRBD2. After removal of 7 bases from V and 2 bases from J, the junction contained 5 bases not matched to a gene. The V gene's germline CDR1 is SNHLY and CDR2 FYNNEI. The CDR3 has 14 amino acids. The CDR3 reads CASNLAGPTDTQYF. The CDR3, as DNA: TGTGCCAGCAATCTAGCGGGCCCCACAGATACGCAGTATTTT.

The chain links TRBV6-4 to TRBJ2-2; no clear D gene. V was shortened by 5 bases and J by 0 bases, with 7 bases between the two germline ends. The CDR3 has 14 amino acids. Germline loops: CDR1 MRHNA, CDR2 SNTAGT. The CDR3 loop is CASSMVTNTGELFF. The CDR3 DNA follows: TGTGCCAGCAGTATGGTAACGAACACCGGGGAGCTGTTTTTT.

This rearrangement joins TRBV5-4 to TRBJ2-5; TRBD1 or TRBD2 may be the D gene (5 bases each). The CDR3 sequence is 16 residues long. Between the trimmed V and J ends, which lost 4 bases and 1 base, there was a span of 17 bases. Germline CDR1 reads SGHNT; CDR2 reads YYREEE (reference sequence). The CDR3 here is CASSLMGPTIQETQYF. The CDR3 DNA is TGTGCCAGCAGCCTCATGGGACCGACGATCCAAGAGACCCAGTACTTC. The entire variable domain, with the rest obtained from reference TRBV5-4 and TRBJ2-5, is as follows: ETGVTQSPTHLIKTRGQQVTLRCSSQSGHNTVSWYQQALGQGPQFIFQYYREEENGRGNFPPRFSGLQFPNYSSELNVNALELDDSALYLCASSLMGPTIQETQYFGPGTRLLVL.

This clone was seen only a few times. The V and J genes are TRBV7-9 and TRBJ2-3, with a tentative D call TRBD2 (6 bases). Germline CDR1 SEHNR, CDR2 FQNEAQ (reference sequence). V lost 5 bases and J 4 bases, leaving 13 bases between the germline ends. CDR3 length: 14 amino acids. In nucleotides, the CDR3 is TGTGCCAGCAGCACATCGACTAGATCAGATACGCAGTATTTT. This encodes CASSTSTRSDTQYF.

This sequence joins TRBV4-2 and TRBJ2-1, with TRBD2 identical over 15 bases. CDR1 and CDR2 from the germline V gene are LGHNA and YNFKEQ. The CDR3 covers 21 residues. Trimming removed 0 bases from V and 5 bases from J; junction bases left unmatched: 14. The chain's CDR3 is CASSQEIVVPGTSGGNNEQFF. The CDR3 nucleotides are TGTGCCAGCAGCCAAGAGATTGTAGTCCCTGGGACTAGCGGGGGGAACAATGAGCAGTTCTTC.